One T cell receptor (beta chain) is described in this entry. The entry originates in a study of shared clonotypes between healthy human individuals. The CDR3 covers 20 residues. Trimming took 9 bases from V and 6 from J; bases not matched to a gene: 32. CDR1 and CDR2 from the germline V gene are KGHSH and LQKENI. TCRdb's table, derived via immunoSEQ multiplex PCR, lists solely in-frame clones and lacks some. The sample records fewer than 2.5 million clones, approximately 93% being singletons. The sequenced sample was naive CD4+ T cells from PBMCs. Sample subset: CD45RA+ positively selected. The gene calls are TRBV18 and TRBJ2-7, with TRBD2 identical over 7 bases. The sequence was obtained from a man between 18 and 35 years old in good health. Some clones in this sample may be carry-over from other donors' samples. CDR3 amino acids: CARLRSSTGVAGDWLREQYF. The CDR3 bases are TGTGCCAGGCTAAGATCGAGCACCGGGGTGGCGGGAGATTGGCTTCGCGAGCAGTACTTC.